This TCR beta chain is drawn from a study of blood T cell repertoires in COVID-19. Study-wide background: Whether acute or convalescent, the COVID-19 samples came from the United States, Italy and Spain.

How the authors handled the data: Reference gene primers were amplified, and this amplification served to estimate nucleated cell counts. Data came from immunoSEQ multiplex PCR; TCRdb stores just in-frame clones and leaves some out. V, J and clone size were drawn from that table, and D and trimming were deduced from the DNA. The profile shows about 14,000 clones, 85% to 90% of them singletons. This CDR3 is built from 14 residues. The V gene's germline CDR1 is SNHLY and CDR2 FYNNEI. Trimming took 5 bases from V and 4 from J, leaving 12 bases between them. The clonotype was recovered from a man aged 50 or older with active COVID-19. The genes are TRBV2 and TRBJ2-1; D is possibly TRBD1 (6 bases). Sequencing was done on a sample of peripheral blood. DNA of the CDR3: TGTGCCAGCAGTCTTCCAGACAGGTACAATGAGCAGTTCTTC. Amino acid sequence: CASSLPDRYNEQFF.